The 5 T cell receptor beta chains below were found in one sample sequenced in a study of shared clonotypes between healthy human individuals. Profiled with immunoSEQ multiplex PCR; TCRdb holds only in-frame clones, not every one. This sample has millions of clones, with about 95% found just once. Specimen: naive CD4+ T cells sorted from blood. Subset: CD45RA+ positively selected. The receptors were sampled from a man aged 18-30 years in good health.

The chain uses TRBV6-6 and TRBJ2-4, with a weak D call TRBD2 (5 bases). In germline, CDR1 is MNHNY, CDR2 SVGAGI (reference sequence). Deletions cut 6 bases from V and 0 bases from J, with 12 bases between. The CDR3 is 15 residues long. CDR3 sequence: CASRTGGSAKNIQYF. Here the CDR3 DNA reads TGTGCCAGCAGGACGGGCGGGTCAGCCAAAAACATTCAGTACTTC.

The V call is TRBV6-5, the J call TRBJ2-7; possible D gene TRBD1, 6 bases. V was pared by 3 bases and J by 2 bases, with 14 bases between. CDR1 is MNHEY, CDR2 SVGAGI, per germline. CDR3 length: 15 residues. The CDR3 loop reads CASSYNPRGTYEQYF. The CDR3 DNA follows: TGTGCCAGCAGTTATAACCCCAGGGGTACCTACGAGCAGTACTTC.

As regards this clone: At one end, the junction sequence differs from germline, possibly due to a read error. The V call is TRBV30, the J call TRBJ2-3; TRBD1 might be the D (5 bases). The V gene's germline CDR1 is GTSNPN and CDR2 SVGIG (reference sequence). The CDR3 is made up of 12 amino acids. The CDR3: CGGDSSTDTQYF. CDR3 nucleotides: TGCGGCGGCGACAGCAGCACAGATACGCAGTATTTT.

CDR3 residues: CASSESQGAGETQYF. The CDR3 DNA sequence: TGTGCCAGCAGTGAATCTCAGGGGGCGGGGGAGACCCAGTACTTC. The J gene is TRBJ2-5, the V gene TRBV25-1, with 8 nucleotides matching TRBD1. The CDR3 is 15 residues long. Germline loops: CDR1 MGHDK, CDR2 SYGVNS. Losses at the gene ends were 1 base for V and 5 bases for J; bases not matched to a gene: 6. The full variable domain, completed using reference TRBV25-1 and TRBJ2-5, is EADIYQTPRYLVIGTGKKITLECSQTMGHDKMYWYQQDPGMELHLIHYSYGVNSTEKGDLSSESTVSRIRTEHFPLTLESARPSHTSQYLCASSESQGAGETQYFGPGTRLLVL.

The chain joins TRBV7-9 to TRBJ2-1; D perhaps matches TRBD2 (5 bases). Germline CDR1 reads SEHNR; CDR2 reads FQNEAQ (reference sequence). Between the trimmed V and J ends, which lost 4 bases and 9 bases, there was a span of 13 bases. The CDR3 is 13 residues long. CDR3 sequence reads: CASSSTLATEQFF. DNA of the CDR3: TGTGCCAGCAGCTCAACATTAGCGACTGAGCAGTTCTTC.